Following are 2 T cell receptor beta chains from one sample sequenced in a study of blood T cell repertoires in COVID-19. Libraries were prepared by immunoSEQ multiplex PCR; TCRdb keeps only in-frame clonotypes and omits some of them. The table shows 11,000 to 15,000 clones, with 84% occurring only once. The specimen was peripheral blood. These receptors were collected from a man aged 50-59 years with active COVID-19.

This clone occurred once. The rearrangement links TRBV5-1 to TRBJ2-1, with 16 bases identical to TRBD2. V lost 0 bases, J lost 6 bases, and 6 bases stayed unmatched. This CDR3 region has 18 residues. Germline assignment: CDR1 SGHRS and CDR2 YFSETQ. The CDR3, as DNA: TGCGCCAGCAGCTTGGAAGGGACTAGCGGGAGGGCCTTCAATGAGCAGTTCTTC. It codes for CASSLEGTSGRAFNEQFF. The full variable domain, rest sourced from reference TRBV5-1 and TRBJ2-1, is KAGVTQTPRYLIKTRGQQVTLSCSPISGHRSVSWYQQTPGQGLQFLFEYFSETQRNKGNFPGRFSGRQFSNSRSEMNVSTLELGDSALYLCASSLEGTSGRAFNEQFFGPGTRLTVL.

CDR3 protein: CASSLGRSSTDTQYF. CDR3 nucleotide sequence: TGCGCCAGCAGCTTGGGCAGGTCTAGCACAGATACGCAGTATTTT. The V call is TRBV5-1, the J call TRBJ2-3; no firm D call. The V end was cut by 0 bases, the J end by 0 bases, with 8 bases between. The CDR3 extends over 15 amino acids. Germline CDR1 reads SGHRS; CDR2 reads YFSETQ.